A single sample is the source of the 5 T cell receptor beta chains below, sequenced in a study of T-cell reconstitution after alpha-beta-depleted transplantation in children. For TCRbeta, the library was prepared with unique molecular identifiers. One entry per CDR3 protein results from TCRdb running MiXCR on the PCR reads. Of approximately 400,000 distinct CDR3 sequences in the sample, 11% were seen once. Source: PBMCs from the stem cell graft donor, taken from the stem cell graft. The receptors derive from a human donor who donated a stem cell graft to a child with acute myeloid leukemia.

The chain links TRBV4-2 to TRBJ1-5, with D possibly being TRBD1 (5 bases). The germline V gene has CDR1 LGHNA and CDR2 YNFKEQ. With 3 bases removed from V and 3 bases from J, the gap between germline ends came to 21 bases. CDR3 length: 18 residues. CDR3 loop: CASSQDPAGTSANQPQHF. CDR3 DNA sequence: TGTGCCAGCAGCCAGGATCCAGCAGGGACGTCTGCCAATCAGCCCCAGCATTTT.

This clonotype has more than one count but fewer than ten. The chain recombines TRBV27 with TRBJ2-4; no clear D. The CDR3 loop spans 13 amino acids. V lost 6 bases to trimming and J lost 5 bases, with 11 bases between them. The V gene's germline CDR1 is MNHEY and CDR2 SMNVEV (reference sequence). The CDR3, as DNA: TGTGCCAGCAGCTCCGGCAGAGAAAACATTCAGTACTTC. Encoded protein: CASSSGRENIQYF.

The chain combines TRBV29-1 with TRBJ2-1; no firm D call. In germline, CDR1 is SQVTM, CDR2 ANQGSEA. The CDR3 spans 14 residues. V was pared by 7 bases and J by 2 bases, with 15 bases between. Here the CDR3 reads CSAALIRTYNEQFF. Written as DNA, the CDR3 is TGCAGCGCCGCATTAATACGCACCTACAATGAGCAGTTCTTC.

The CDR3, as DNA: TGCAGTGCTCCAGACGGGCCGTACGAAAAACTGTTTTTT. As protein: CSAPDGPYEKLFF. The genes are TRBV20-1 and TRBJ1-4; D not resolved. The V end lost 5 bases, the J end lost 8 bases, and 15 bases lay between the germline ends. CDR3 length equals 13 residues. Per the germline V gene, CDR1 is DFQATT and CDR2 is SNEGSKA (reference sequence).

This clonotype has more than one count but fewer than ten. CDR3 in amino acids: CATSLPAAVNGQFF. CDR3 sequence (DNA): TGTGCCACCTCACTTCCAGCGGCAGTCAACGGGCAGTTCTTC. The chain is built from TRBV24-1 and TRBJ2-1; D is possibly TRBD2 (5 bases). The CDR3 is made up of 14 amino acids. The V end lost 9 bases, the J end lost 12 bases, and 23 bases lay between the germline ends. The germline V gene has CDR1 KGHDR and CDR2 SFDVKD.